One and the same sample provided the 26 T cell receptor beta chains below, sequenced in a study of CD8+ T cells in alopecia areata. Sequencing used cDNA as its template, made by extracting RNA and reverse transcribing it. Measured with immunoSEQ multiplex PCR; TCRdb has only the in-frame clones, and not every one. This sample has around 140,000 clones, with around 47% found just once. The sequencing sample was made of CD4+ T cells sorted from blood. The receptors were gathered from a human donor with alopecia areata.

This clone was found a few times. V is TRBV5-1 and J is TRBJ2-2, with TRBD1 matching over 7 bases. Germline trimming cut 2 bases from V and 3 bases from J; bases unmatched to any gene: 4. The CDR3 is 15 residues long. From germline, CDR1 is SGHRS and CDR2 YFSETQ. The CDR3 here is CASSLEGAYTGELFF. For the CDR3, the DNA is TGCGCCAGCAGCTTAGAGGGGGCCTACACCGGGGAGCTGTTTTTT.

This clone was detected only a few times. The chain links TRBV2 to TRBJ2-5; D is perhaps TRBD1 (6 bases). CDR3 length: 12 residues. Germline V CDR1 and CDR2: SNHLY, FYNNEI. The V gene lost 6 bases and the J gene lost 3 bases, with 8 bases spanning the gap. Here the CDR3 DNA reads TGTGCCAGCAGCTACAGGGAAGAGACCCAGTACTTC. Encoded protein: CASSYREETQYF. Using reference TRBV2 and TRBJ2-5 for the parts outside the CDR3, the full variable domain is EPEVTQTPSHQVTQMGQEVILRCVPISNHLYFYWYRQILGQKVEFLVSFYNNEISEKSEIFDDQFSVERPDGSNFTLKIRSTKLEDSAMYFCASSYREETQYFGPGTRLLVL.

The J gene is TRBJ2-5, the V gene TRBV15, with 11 bases that match TRBD2. This CDR3 region has 16 residues. Germline CDR1 and CDR2: LNHNV and YYDKDF (reference sequence). J gave up 1 base and V 5 bases, and 6 bases lay outside the gene matches. CDR3 sequence: CATSGAGTSGQETQYF. DNA for the CDR3: TGTGCCACCAGCGGCGCCGGGACTAGCGGCCAAGAGACCCAGTACTTC.

The chain carries TRBV18 and TRBJ2-1; TRBD1 matches at 7 bases. The CDR3 length is 15 residues. CDR1 is KGHSH and CDR2 is LQKENI in the germline V gene. J was trimmed by 9 bases and V by 2 bases; bases with no gene match: 10. The CDR3 region is CASSPYWTGEGEQFF. The CDR3 nucleotides are TGTGCCAGCTCACCATACTGGACAGGCGAGGGTGAGCAGTTCTTC.

This clone was recorded a few times. The genes are TRBV29-1 and TRBJ1-1; D unresolved. CDR1 and CDR2 from the germline V gene are SQVTM and ANQGSEA. V lost 4 bases, J lost 0 bases, and 6 bases lay in between. This CDR3 contains 12 residues. The CDR3 bases are TGCAGCGTTGTAACGGTGAACACTGAAGCTTTCTTT. It encodes CSVVTVNTEAFF.

The chain is built from TRBV9 and TRBJ1-2, with a possible D match to TRBD1 (5 bases). Germline V CDR1 and CDR2: SGDLS, YYNGEE. This CDR3 region has 14 residues. V was clipped by 0 bases and J by 4 bases, with 10 bases between them. The CDR3 sequence is CASSVVGQGYGYTF. The CDR3 DNA reads as TGTGCCAGCAGCGTAGTAGGCCAGGGCTATGGCTACACCTTC.

This clone has more than one count but fewer than ten. The chain is built from TRBV19 and TRBJ2-7; 13 nucleotides match TRBD2. Looked up from germline, CDR1 is LNHDA and CDR2 is SQIVND (reference sequence). The CDR3 runs to 15 residues. V trimming: 6 bases; J trimming: 5 bases; junction bases outside the gene matches: 7. The CDR3 is CASSPGLAGVDEQYF. CDR3 DNA sequence: TGTGCCAGTAGCCCCGGACTAGCGGGAGTTGACGAGCAGTACTTC. Variable domain in full (rest from reference TRBV19 and TRBJ2-7): DGGITQSPKYLFRKEGQNVTLSCEQNLNHDAMYWYRQDPGQGLRLIYYSQIVNDFQKGDIAEGYSVSREKKESFPLTVTSAQKNPTAFYLCASSPGLAGVDEQYFGPGTRLTVT.

J is TRBJ2-7 and V is TRBV25-1; TRBD1 might be the D (6 bases). Trimming pared 11 bases from V and 0 bases from J, leaving 11 bases between. Germline V lookup: CDR1 MGHDK, CDR2 SYGVNS. The CDR3 loop spans 12 amino acids. The CDR3 DNA is TGTGCCGTCAGGGGTACCTCCTACGAGCAGTACTTC. This codes for CAVRGTSYEQYF.

The gene calls are TRBV6-5 and TRBJ2-3; D might be TRBD1 or TRBD2, each matching 6 bases. The germline V gene encodes CDR1 MNHEY and CDR2 SVGAGI. The V gene lost 2 bases and the J gene lost 0 bases, with 12 bases spanning the gap. The CDR3 spans 16 residues. CDR3 region: CASSYRGVASTDTQYF. In DNA form, the CDR3 reads TGTGCCAGCAGTTACAGGGGGGTCGCTAGCACAGATACGCAGTATTTT.

The CDR3 region is CASSQARDYLYEQFF. In DNA form, the CDR3 reads TGCGCCAGCAGCCAAGCCCGGGACTACCTTTACGAGCAGTTCTTC. This sequence joins TRBV4-1 and TRBJ2-1; TRBD2 aligns across 7 bases. V dropped 1 base and J dropped 10; count of bases not matched to a gene: 10. Germline-derived CDR1 and CDR2 are MGHRA and YSYEKL. The CDR3 runs to 15 residues.

This chain connects TRBV5-1 to TRBJ1-5, with unresolved D. Germline V gene sequence: CDR1 SGHRS, CDR2 YFSETQ. Between the trimmed V and J ends, which lost 4 bases and 3 bases, there was a span of 11 bases. This CDR3 is 14 amino acids long. Written as DNA, the CDR3 is TGCGCCAGCAGCCCCGACGGCCACAATCAGCCCCAGCATTTT. As protein: CASSPDGHNQPQHF.

In this sample, this clone turned up a few times. The genes are TRBV5-1 and TRBJ1-2; no reliable D call. CDR1 and CDR2 from the germline V gene are SGHRS and YFSETQ. V lost 5 bases, J lost 1 base, and 9 bases lay in between. The CDR3 totals 13 residues. CDR3 amino acids: CASRSRNNYGYTF. For the CDR3, the DNA is TGCGCCAGCAGGTCAAGGAATAACTATGGCTACACCTTC.

This clone turned up a few times. This rearrangement joins TRBV29-1 to TRBJ2-1; D may correspond to TRBD1 or TRBD2 (5 bases each). CDR3 length equals 12 residues. The V gene's germline CDR1 is SQVTM and CDR2 ANQGSEA. V was cut by 7 bases and J by 0 bases, with 7 bases left in between. The CDR3 region is CSGGSSYNEQFF. In nucleotides, the CDR3 is TGCAGCGGGGGGAGCTCCTACAATGAGCAGTTCTTC.

The chain links TRBV6-5 to TRBJ2-7, with unresolved D. The CDR3 has 14 residues. V was pared by 7 bases and J by 2 bases, with 15 bases between. Germline values: CDR1 MNHEY, CDR2 SVGAGI. CDR3 protein: CASKPEPKPYEQYF. The CDR3 DNA is TGTGCCAGCAAACCGGAACCCAAGCCCTACGAGCAGTACTTC.

This clone showed up just once. The rearrangement joins TRBV5-1 to TRBJ2-3; D possibly corresponds to TRBD1 (5 bases). The CDR3 contains 14 residues. V lost 2 bases, J lost 8 bases, and 15 bases lay in between. CDR1 is SGHRS, CDR2 YFSETQ, per germline. As DNA, the CDR3 is TGCGCCAGCAGCTTCGACAGCCCCCCTGCTACGCAGTATTTT. Protein: CASSFDSPPATQYF. The full variable domain, in which reference TRBV5-1 and TRBJ2-3 provide the parts outside the CDR3, is KAGVTQTPRYLIKTRGQQVTLSCSPISGHRSVSWYQQTPGQGLQFLFEYFSETQRNKGNFPGRFSGRQFSNSRSEMNVSTLELGDSALYLCASSFDSPPATQYFGPGTRLTVL.

This chain joins TRBV2 and TRBJ2-5, with TRBD2 matching 12 bases. J gave up 0 bases and V 11 bases, and 4 bases lay outside the gene matches. Germline V gene sequence: CDR1 SNHLY, CDR2 FYNNEI. CDR3 length equals 14 residues. The CDR3 loop reads CAGLAGQYQETQYF. Written as DNA, the CDR3 is TGTGCCGGACTAGCGGGACAGTACCAAGAGACCCAGTACTTC.

This clone was found a few times. This chain uses TRBV29-1 with TRBJ2-7; TRBD2 agrees at 10 bases. CDR1 and CDR2 (germline): SQVTM, ANQGSEA. V shed 4 bases, J shed 6 bases, and the junction held 9 bases outside the gene matches. The length of the CDR3 is 14 residues. The CDR3 nucleotides read TGCAGCGTTGCGTCTGGAGCGGGAGGGACCGAGCAGTACTTC. This encodes CSVASGAGGTEQYF.

This chain joins TRBV6-6 and TRBJ2-4, with 7 bases lining up with TRBD2. The CDR3 runs 12 residues. Per the germline V gene, CDR1 is MNHNY and CDR2 is SVGAGI (reference sequence). The ends lost 5 bases at V and 8 bases at J; junction bases unmatched: 3. Here the CDR3 reads CASSRGSDIQYF. DNA for the CDR3: TGTGCCAGCAGTCGCGGGAGTGACATTCAGTACTTC.

CDR3 sequence: CASSFSRWETQYF. The DNA for the CDR3 is TGTGCCAGCAGTTTCTCTCGGTGGGAGACCCAGTACTTC. This chain joins TRBV27 and TRBJ2-5, with no clear D. The V gene lost 3 bases and the J gene lost 5 bases, with 10 bases spanning the gap. The CDR3 has 13 residues. Looked up from germline, CDR1 is MNHEY and CDR2 is SMNVEV (reference sequence).

The chain joins TRBV20-1 to TRBJ1-2; 7 bases are a match to TRBD1. Germline V gene sequence: CDR1 DFQATT, CDR2 SNEGSKA (reference sequence). After removal of 7 bases from V and 8 bases from J, the junction contained 7 bases not matched to a gene. CDR3 size: 11 residues. Here the CDR3 reads CSVLQGWGYTF. CDR3 nucleotides: TGCAGTGTCTTACAGGGGTGGGGCTACACCTTC.

The chain joins TRBV28 to TRBJ1-2, with TRBD1 identical over 10 bases. The CDR3 has 14 amino acids. Germline V lookup: CDR1 MDHEN, CDR2 SYDVKM. Losses at the gene ends were 8 bases for V and 8 bases for J; bases not matched to a gene: 11. For the CDR3, the DNA is TGTGCCAGCCTCGAGCTGGACAGGGGGAACGGCTACACCTTC. Protein product: CASLELDRGNGYTF.

The chain recombines TRBV9 with TRBJ1-2, with a possible D match to TRBD1 (6 bases). CDR1 is SGDLS and CDR2 is YYNGEE in the germline V gene. This CDR3 is built from 11 residues. V was pared by 3 bases and J by 7 bases, with 7 bases between. The CDR3 here is CASSGGGGYTF. DNA for the CDR3: TGTGCCAGCAGCGGAGGGGGTGGCTACACCTTC.

This sequence joins TRBV27 and TRBJ1-5; TRBD1 might be the D (5 bases). Between the trimmed V and J ends, which lost 6 bases and 4 bases, there was a span of 16 bases. Germline-derived CDR1 and CDR2 are MNHEY and SMNVEV (reference sequence). The length of the CDR3 is 15 residues. CDR3 loop: CASSPYGAGNQPQHF. CDR3 bases: TGTGCCAGCAGCCCATATGGGGCGGGAAATCAGCCCCAGCATTTT.

The genes are TRBV5-6 and TRBJ2-7; D is possibly TRBD2 (6 bases). The CDR3 loop spans 14 amino acids. Trimming took 6 bases from V and 0 from J, leaving 13 bases between them. The germline gives CDR1 SGHDT, CDR2 YYEEEE. The DNA for the CDR3 is TGTGCCAGCAACCCTCATAGCGGCTCCTACGAGCAGTACTTC. The encoded protein is CASNPHSGSYEQYF.

This clone has just one count. Other DNA variants within this sample encode the same CDR3. The chain is built from TRBV5-1 and TRBJ2-5; D ambiguous. Germline lookup yields CDR1 SGHRS and CDR2 YFSETQ. V lost 0 bases to trimming and J lost 1 base, with 4 bases between them. The CDR3 covers 13 residues. CDR3 coding DNA: TGCGCCAGCAGCTTGGGTCTCCAAGAGACCCAGTACTTC. Its translation: CASSLGLQETQYF.

This clone was observed a few times. In DNA, the CDR3 is TGTGCCAGCAGCCAGAGGAACCTCGGGACAGGGGGCTTTGGGGCCAACGTCCTGACTTTC. Its translation is CASSQRNLGTGGFGANVLTF. V is TRBV4-2 and J is TRBJ2-6, with 12 bases aligning to TRBD1. The CDR3 has 20 amino acids. Trimming at V came to 3 bases and at J to 3 bases, leaving 12 bases not matched to a gene. CDR1 is LGHNA, CDR2 YNFKEQ, per germline.